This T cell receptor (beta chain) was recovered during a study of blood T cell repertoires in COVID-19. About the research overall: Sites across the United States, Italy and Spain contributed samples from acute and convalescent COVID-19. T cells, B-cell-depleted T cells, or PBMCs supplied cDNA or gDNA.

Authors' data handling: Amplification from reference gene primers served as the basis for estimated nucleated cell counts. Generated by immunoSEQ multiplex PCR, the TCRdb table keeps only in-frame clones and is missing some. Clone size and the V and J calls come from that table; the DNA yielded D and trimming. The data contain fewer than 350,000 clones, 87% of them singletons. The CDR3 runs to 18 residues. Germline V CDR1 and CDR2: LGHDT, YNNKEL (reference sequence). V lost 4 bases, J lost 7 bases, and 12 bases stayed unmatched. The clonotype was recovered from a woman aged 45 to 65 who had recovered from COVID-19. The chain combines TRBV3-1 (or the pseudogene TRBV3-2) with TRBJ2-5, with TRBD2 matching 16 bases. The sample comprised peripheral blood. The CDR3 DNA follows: TGTGCCAGCAGCCGCCCCCTGGGGACTAGCGGGAGGGCTGGGACCCAGTACTTC. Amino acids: CASSRPLGTSGRAGTQYF.